Below are 18 T cell receptor beta chains sequenced from a single sample in a study of shared clonotypes between healthy human individuals (TCRdb year 2020). The library relied on the immunoSEQ multiplex PCR assay. This immuneACCESS table, as held by TCRdb, lists in-frame sequences with V and J called but not all clones. Of the missing ones, under half trace to an unresolved V gene in checked studies; the others have no known cause. The sample table records some 2,500,000 clones; less than 95% of these occur just once. The ten biggest clones cover 0.37% of the sample. The sequenced sample was naive CD4+ T cells from PBMCs. The cell subset or site label corresponds to: CD45RA+ positively selected. The origin of the receptors is a man aged 18-30 years in good health. Some clones in this sample may be carry-over from other donors' samples.

The rearrangement joins TRBV10-3 to TRBJ2-7; TRBD1 aligns across 11 bases. Trimming cost V 6 bases and J 5 bases; bases outside gene matches: 6. CDR1 is ENHRY and CDR2 is SYGVKD in the germline V gene. This CDR3 is 14 amino acids long. The CDR3 loop is CAISRDRGLHEQYF. As DNA, the CDR3 is TGTGCCATCAGCCGGGACAGGGGGTTACACGAGCAGTACTTC.

The V and J genes are TRBV10-3 and TRBJ1-2; TRBD1 aligns across 8 bases. The CDR3 length is 12 residues. The germline CDR1 and CDR2 sequences are ENHRY and SYGVKD. J was trimmed by 6 bases and V by 6 bases; bases with no gene match: 3. The CDR3 DNA is TGTGCCATCAGAGGACAGGGAAATGGCTACACCTTC. Its protein product is CAIRGQGNGYTF.

The rearrangement links TRBV7-2 to TRBJ1-3; D is possibly TRBD1 (5 bases). Between the trimmed V and J ends, which lost 5 bases and 0 bases, there was a span of 11 bases. Germline V gene sequence: CDR1 SGHTA, CDR2 FQGNSA. The CDR3 covers 15 residues. CDR3 loop: CASSPDSHSGNTIYF. DNA for the CDR3: TGTGCCAGCAGCCCAGACAGCCACTCTGGAAACACCATATATTTT.

V gene TRBV6-1 combines with J gene TRBJ1-2; no reliable D call. The CDR3 sequence is 13 residues long. Trimming removed 7 bases at V and 2 bases at J, with 11 bases between. The germline gives CDR1 MNHNS, CDR2 SASEGT. This CDR3 reads CASTVPDNYGYTF. CDR3 bases: TGTGCCAGCACGGTTCCAGACAACTATGGCTACACCTTC.

J is TRBJ1-2 and V is TRBV5-1; 12 bases are a match to TRBD1. CDR3 length: 15 residues. CDR1 is SGHRS and CDR2 is YFSETQ in the germline V gene. With V trimmed by 6 bases and J by 5 bases, 8 bases remained unmatched. CDR3 amino acids: CASNGGQGAEYGYTF. The DNA of the CDR3 is TGCGCCAGCAACGGGGGACAGGGGGCGGAGTATGGCTACACCTTC.

The V call is TRBV6-6, the J call TRBJ1-4; 10 nucleotides line up with TRBD1. V lost 7 bases to trimming and J lost 10 bases; unmatched junction nucleotides: 12. Germline loops: CDR1 MNHNY, CDR2 SVGAGI (reference sequence). CDR3 size: 15 residues. In DNA, the CDR3 is TGTGCCAGCAACTACGACAGGGGGCCCCTCGGAAAACTGTTTTTT. Protein sequence: CASNYDRGPLGKLFF.

The V call is TRBV5-4, the J call TRBJ2-1; 9 bases are shared with TRBD2. V was clipped by 2 bases and J by 0 bases; unmatched bases: 3. The CDR3 contains 16 residues. The germline V gene encodes CDR1 SGHNT and CDR2 YYREEE (reference sequence). CDR3 sequence reads: CASSFSSGASYNEQFF. CDR3 sequence (DNA): TGTGCCAGCAGCTTTTCTAGCGGGGCCTCCTACAATGAGCAGTTCTTC. The full variable domain, its missing parts supplied by reference TRBV5-4 and TRBJ2-1, is ETGVTQSPTHLIKTRGQQVTLRCSSQSGHNTVSWYQQALGQGPQFIFQYYREEENGRGNFPPRFSGLQFPNYSSELNVNALELDDSALYLCASSFSSGASYNEQFFGPGTRLTVL.

The gene calls are TRBV5-1 and TRBJ2-2; TRBD2 aligns across 9 bases. The CDR3 is 15 residues long. The V and J ends lost 1 base and 6 bases, in that order; junction bases with no gene match: 4. Germline assignment: CDR1 SGHRS and CDR2 YFSETQ. CDR3 sequence reads: CASSLLGLAAGELFF. The CDR3 coding sequence is TGCGCCAGCAGCTTGCTGGGACTAGCAGCCGGGGAGCTGTTTTTT.

This clone was seen once. The genes are TRBV5-4 and TRBJ2-2, with 8 bases matching TRBD2. CDR3 length: 16 amino acids. Germline V gives CDR1 SGHNT, CDR2 YYREEE (reference sequence). Losses at the gene ends were 3 bases for V and 6 bases for J; bases not matched to a gene: 10. This CDR3 reads CASSWGGGPLPGELFF. The CDR3 bases are TGTGCCAGCAGCTGGGGCGGGGGGCCCCTCCCCGGGGAGCTGTTTTTT.

This sequence joins TRBV7-6 and TRBJ2-7; 8 nucleotides agree with TRBD1. The V segment lost 4 bases and the J segment 3 bases; nucleotides outside the gene matches: 11. This CDR3 has 16 residues. Germline V gene sequence: CDR1 SGHVS, CDR2 FNYEAQ. CDR3 loop: CASSSGTGLNFYEQYF. The DNA of the CDR3 is TGTGCCAGCAGCTCCGGGACAGGACTAAATTTCTACGAGCAGTACTTC.

The rearrangement links TRBV5-1 to TRBJ2-7; possible D gene TRBD1, 5 bases. CDR1 and CDR2 from the germline V gene are SGHRS and YFSETQ. V lost 3 bases and J lost 6, with 13 bases in between. CDR3 length: 13 residues. The CDR3, as DNA: TGCGCCAGCAGCTGGGCGGATACAGGCGAGCAGTACTTC. Translation: CASSWADTGEQYF.

The rearrangement uses TRBV5-4 and TRBJ1-4; 7 nucleotides match TRBD1. V shed 3 bases and J 7 bases; nucleotides not matched to a gene: 3. CDR1 is SGHNT and CDR2 is YYREEE in the germline V gene (reference sequence). The CDR3 extends over 13 amino acids. The CDR3 DNA follows: TGTGCCAGCAGCTCAGGGACAGTTGAAAAACTGTTTTTT. It yields the protein CASSSGTVEKLFF.

About this clone itself: This sample includes further DNA sequences coding for the same CDR3. The V and J genes are TRBV5-1 and TRBJ2-3, with unresolved D. V was clipped by 0 bases and J by 0 bases, with 8 bases between them. Germline CDR1 SGHRS, CDR2 YFSETQ. The CDR3 has 15 residues. The chain's CDR3 is CASSLEGGSTDTQYF. CDR3 in DNA: TGCGCCAGCAGCTTGGAGGGCGGTAGCACAGATACGCAGTATTTT.

CDR3 in amino acids: CASAPGQVGEAFF. CDR3 coding DNA: TGCGCCAGCGCACCCGGACAGGTGGGTGAAGCTTTCTTT. The rearrangement joins TRBV4-1 to TRBJ1-1, with 7 bases identical to TRBD1. The CDR3 covers 13 residues. Germline V gene data show CDR1 as MGHRA and CDR2 as YSYEKL. Germline trimming cut 8 bases from V and 7 bases from J; bases unmatched to any gene: 10.

The rearrangement joins TRBV28 to TRBJ2-3; TRBD2 agrees at 8 bases. CDR3 length: 14 residues. Trimming at V came to 6 bases and at J to 2 bases, leaving 4 bases not matched to a gene. CDR1 and CDR2 (germline): MDHEN, SYDVKM. The CDR3 DNA sequence: TGTGCCAGCAGCGTGCGGGAGGTCACAGATACGCAGTATTTT. It translates to CASSVREVTDTQYF.

This chain connects TRBV30 to TRBJ1-2, with D unresolved. V was shortened by 1 base and J by 3 bases, with 9 bases between the two germline ends. This CDR3 is built from 13 residues. Germline lookup yields CDR1 GTSNPN and CDR2 SVGIG (reference sequence). CDR3 in amino acids: CAWSEQIYYGYTF. DNA of the CDR3: TGTGCCTGGAGTGAACAGATTTACTATGGCTACACCTTC. Combining the CDR3 with reference TRBV30 and TRBJ1-2 gives the whole variable domain SQTIHQWPATLVQPVGSPLSLECTVEGTSNPNLYWYRQAAGRGLQLLFYSVGIGQISSEVPQNLSASRPQDRQFILSSKKLLLSDSGFYLCAWSEQIYYGYTFGSGTRLTVV.

This chain connects TRBV7-8 to TRBJ1-2; 7 nucleotides align to TRBD1. The germline CDR1 and CDR2 sequences are SGHVS and FQNEAQ. J lost 4 bases, V lost 5 bases, and 19 bases had no gene match. This CDR3 is 18 amino acids long. The CDR3 nucleotides read TGTGCCAGCAGCCCAGGGGGTCGGGGGCGCGGGTGGTCCTATGGCTACACCTTC. Protein sequence: CASSPGGRGRGWSYGYTF.

The rearrangement uses TRBV4-2 and TRBJ2-1, with D possibly TRBD2 on 6 matching bases. The germline V gene encodes CDR1 LGHNA and CDR2 YNFKEQ. The CDR3 is 14 amino acids. Trimming cost V 3 bases and J 5 bases, with 11 bases left between them. CDR3 loop: CASSHRGTNNEQFF. In DNA form, the CDR3 reads TGTGCCAGCAGCCACCGGGGGACCAACAATGAGCAGTTCTTC.